The present T cell receptor beta chain was sequenced within a study of CD8+CD57+ T cells in acquired aplastic anemia. Study as a whole: On average, sorted CD4+ and CD8+ cells gave 3 to 4 ug of DNA. Regarding the study as a whole: Patients shared some 30 CD8+ CDR3 sequences with controls.

Flow cytometry had shown expanded CD8+CD57+ cells in the patients chosen for sequencing. Prior therapy had not been administered to any patient at the time of blood sampling. For CDR3 and TCR beta VDJ profiling, genomic DNA was the template used. TCRdb reprocessed the reads with MiXCR, giving one entry per CDR3 protein. The sample has some 170,000 distinct CDR3 sequences, roughly 48% seen once. Of note for this clonotype: Its cognate antigen is unknown.

The V end lost 2 bases, the J end lost 4 bases, and 8 bases lay between the germline ends. The CDR3 has 13 amino acids. The germline gives CDR1 MGHDK, CDR2 SYGVNS. This receptor was obtained from a human donor with aplastic anemia. The chain uses TRBV25-1 and TRBJ1-2; tentative D call: TRBD1 (6 bases). The sample comprised sorted CD4+, CD8+, or CD8+CD57+ T cells (not recorded which) from PBMCs. DNA for the CDR3: TGTGCCAGCAGTGAACGGACAGCCTATGGCTACACCTTC. This sequence encodes CASSERTAYGYTF.